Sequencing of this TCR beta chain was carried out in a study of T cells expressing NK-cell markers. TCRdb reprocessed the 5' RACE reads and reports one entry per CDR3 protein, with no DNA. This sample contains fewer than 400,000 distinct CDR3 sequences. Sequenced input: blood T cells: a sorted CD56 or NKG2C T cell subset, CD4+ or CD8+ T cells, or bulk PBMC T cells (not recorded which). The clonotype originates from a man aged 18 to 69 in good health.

CDR3 amino acids: CASSLGAGLTYEQYF. V usage is TRBV5-5 and J usage is TRBJ2-7; the D gene TCRdb calls, TRBD1, cannot be checked with no DNA. The CDR3 has 15 residues. CDR1 and CDR2 (germline): SGHKS, YYEKEE (reference sequence).